This entry lists 25 T cell receptor beta chains sequenced from one sample in a study of CD4 T cells in relation to SARS-CoV-2 and coronaviruses. These receptors' antigens are unknown. Clones were read by immunoSEQ multiplex PCR, and TCRdb kept only the in-frame ones, dropping some. The data show just over 35,000 clones, about 80% seen once. Source material: naive CD4+ T cells from PBMCs, cultured in vitro. Subset indicated: naive CD4+ T cells isolated by negative enrichment. The receptors were sampled from an adult with COVID-19.

V and J are TRBV28 and TRBJ2-1; 11 positions agree with TRBD1. The CDR3 is 13 amino acids. V lost 7 bases to trimming and J lost 10 bases; unmatched junction nucleotides: 6. Germline V gives CDR1 MDHEN, CDR2 SYDVKM. CDR3 bases: TGTGCCAGCAAGCCGGGACAGGGGGGGGAGCAGTTCTTC. Translated: CASKPGQGGEQFF.

The chain carries TRBV5-4 and TRBJ2-7; 8 bases fit TRBD1. Germline CDR1 and CDR2: SGHNT and YYREEE (reference sequence). V lost 5 bases, J lost 0 bases, and 7 bases stayed unmatched. The CDR3 extends over 15 amino acids. The CDR3 bases are TGTGCCAGCAGGCCCAACAGGGGGTCCTCCTACGAGCAGTACTTC. This sequence encodes CASRPNRGSSYEQYF.

The table lists this clone with a count of one. The chain combines TRBV6-2 or TRBV6-3 with TRBJ1-2; D gene uncertain. The CDR3 totals 14 residues. V was shortened by 2 bases and J by 2 bases, with 9 bases between the two germline ends. Germline values: CDR1 MNHEY, CDR2 SVGEGT. The CDR3 region has the DNA TGTGCCAGCAGTTACAGGGCCCTAAACTATGGCTACACCTTC. Translated: CASSYRALNYGYTF.

This rearrangement joins TRBV5-6 to TRBJ2-5; D gene unclear. Trimming removed 4 bases at V and 2 bases at J, with 9 bases between. There are 13 residues in the CDR3. Germline-derived CDR1 and CDR2 are SGHDT and YYEEEE. This chain's CDR3 is CASSPNPQETQYF. For the CDR3, the DNA is TGTGCCAGCAGCCCCAACCCTCAAGAGACCCAGTACTTC.

The V and J genes are TRBV28 and TRBJ2-7; no firm D call. Trimming cost V 9 bases and J 13 bases, with 28 bases left between them. CDR1 and CDR2 from the germline V gene are MDHEN and SYDVKM. The CDR3 length is 14 residues. The CDR3, as DNA: TGTGCCAGTTCAAACCGGGCCCTCGCTATTAGTTCATACTTC. Protein sequence: CASSNRALAISSYF.

The V and J genes are TRBV30 and TRBJ2-2; 8 bases align to TRBD2. There are 14 residues in the CDR3. Losses at the gene ends were 1 base for V and 4 bases for J; bases not matched to a gene: 2. The V gene's germline CDR1 is GTSNPN and CDR2 SVGIG (reference sequence). The CDR3 reads CAWSGLARTGELFF. The CDR3 region has the DNA TGTGCCTGGAGTGGACTAGCGCGCACCGGGGAGCTGTTTTTT.

The V and J genes are TRBV29-1 and TRBJ1-1; tentative D call: TRBD1 (5 bases). With 3 bases removed from V and 10 bases from J, the gap between germline ends came to 18 bases. From germline, CDR1 is SQVTM and CDR2 ANQGSEA. This CDR3 region has 13 residues. The DNA for the CDR3 is TGCAGCGTTGAGCCTGGGAGGGGAATCGGAGCTTTCTTT. It specifies CSVEPGRGIGAFF.

The J gene is TRBJ2-1, the V gene TRBV9, with D tentatively TRBD2 (5 bases). V shed 0 bases and J shed 0 bases, with 10 bases lying between them. Germline lookup yields CDR1 SGDLS and CDR2 YYNGEE. The CDR3 spans 16 residues. CDR3 in DNA: TGTGCCAGCAGCGTAGGGGAGTTTGCCTCCTACAATGAGCAGTTCTTC. This translates into CASSVGEFASYNEQFF.

This clone was found a few times. V usage is TRBV7-9 and J usage is TRBJ2-1; 7 bases are a match to TRBD1. Germline CDR1 and CDR2: SEHNR and FQNEAQ (reference sequence). The CDR3 covers 17 residues. J was trimmed by 0 bases and V by 5 bases; bases with no gene match: 10. As DNA, the CDR3 is TGTGCCAGCAGCCCTCAAACGGGACAGAGCTCCTACAATGAGCAGTTCTTC. Translated, it gives CASSPQTGQSSYNEQFF. Combining the CDR3 with reference TRBV7-9 and TRBJ2-1 gives the whole variable domain DTGVSQNPRHKITKRGQNVTFRCDPISEHNRLYWYRQTLGQGPEFLTYFQNEAQLEKSRLLSDRFSAERPKGSFSTLEIQRTEQGDSAMYLCASSPQTGQSSYNEQFFGPGTRLTVL.

The rearrangement uses TRBV19 and TRBJ2-7; D is unresolved. The ends were cut back, 3 bases at V and 9 bases at J, with 15 bases in the middle. Germline V lookup: CDR1 LNHDA, CDR2 SQIVND (reference sequence). The CDR3 has 13 amino acids. This CDR3 is CASSIEQGEGQYF. For the CDR3, the DNA is TGTGCCAGTAGTATTGAGCAAGGAGAAGGGCAGTACTTC.

The chain uses TRBV18 and TRBJ2-3; D gene ambiguous. V gave up 6 bases and J gave up 8 bases, with 15 bases separating them. The CDR3 totals 13 residues. CDR1 is KGHSH, CDR2 LQKENI, per germline. Here the CDR3 reads CASSPTDPPTQYF. The DNA for the CDR3 is TGTGCCAGCTCGCCGACCGACCCTCCTACGCAGTATTTT.

V and J are TRBV11-2 and TRBJ1-2; possible D gene TRBD1, 6 bases. CDR1 is SGHAT and CDR2 is FQNNGV in the germline V gene. V was clipped by 2 bases and J by 6 bases, with 22 bases between them. The CDR3 sequence is 17 residues long. The CDR3, as DNA: TGTGCCAGCAGCTTACCAGAGGGGTGGTACAGGGAAGATGGCTACACCTTC. Residues: CASSLPEGWYREDGYTF.

The CDR3 DNA reads as TGTGCCAGCGCACGGACAGGGGGCTCCTACGAGCAGTACTTC. Translation: CASARTGGSYEQYF. V usage is TRBV2 and J usage is TRBJ2-7, with 10 bases identical to TRBD1. The germline CDR1 and CDR2 sequences are SNHLY and FYNNEI. The CDR3 has 14 amino acids. The trim removed 8 bases at V and 0 bases at J, leaving 4 bases unmatched.

Here the CDR3 reads CASSNTRLDEQFF. CDR3 bases: TGTGCCAGTAGTAACACTAGGCTCGATGAGCAGTTCTTC. The chain recombines TRBV19 with TRBJ2-1, with D perhaps matching TRBD2 (5 bases). CDR3 length equals 13 residues. Germline values: CDR1 LNHDA, CDR2 SQIVND (reference sequence). The V and J ends lost 4 bases and 8 bases respectively, with 12 bases between them.

This rearrangement joins TRBV4-1 to TRBJ2-2; D might be TRBD1 (6 bases). CDR1 and CDR2 (germline): MGHRA, YSYEKL. Deletions cut 2 bases from V and 6 bases from J, with 16 bases between. CDR3 length equals 16 residues. The CDR3 nucleotides read TGCGCCAGCAGCCAAACAGGGTCCTTCGTAGCCGGGGAGCTGTTTTTT. Protein sequence: CASSQTGSFVAGELFF.

This CDR3 is CSVGTSGNTIYF. DNA of the CDR3: TGCAGCGTTGGGACTAGTGGAAACACCATATATTTT. The chain employs TRBV29-1 and TRBJ1-3; D remains ambiguous. Germline V CDR1 and CDR2: SQVTM, ANQGSEA. The V gene lost 4 bases and the J gene lost 3 bases, with 7 bases spanning the gap. The CDR3 totals 12 residues.

V and J are TRBV2 and TRBJ2-2; 7 bases align to TRBD2. Germline trimming cut 3 bases from V and 4 bases from J; bases unmatched to any gene: 8. The CDR3 spans 16 residues. CDR1 SNHLY and CDR2 FYNNEI come from the germline V gene. For the CDR3, the DNA is TGTGCCAGCAGTGAGCAGCGGGACCGAGGCACCGGGGAGCTGTTTTTT. It specifies CASSEQRDRGTGELFF. Drawing the rest from reference TRBV2 and TRBJ2-2, the complete variable domain is EPEVTQTPSHQVTQMGQEVILRCVPISNHLYFYWYRQILGQKVEFLVSFYNNEISEKSEIFDDQFSVERPDGSNFTLKIRSTKLEDSAMYFCASSEQRDRGTGELFFGEGSRLTVL.

The rearrangement uses TRBV9 and TRBJ2-7, with 7 nucleotides matching TRBD2. This CDR3 has 15 residues. Looked up from germline, CDR1 is SGDLS and CDR2 is YYNGEE. V shed 0 bases, J shed 2 bases, and the junction held 5 bases outside the gene matches. The CDR3 here is CASSVDPGGPYEQYF. The CDR3 DNA is TGTGCCAGCAGCGTAGATCCGGGGGGACCCTACGAGCAGTACTTC. Full variable domain (missing parts from reference TRBV9 and TRBJ2-7): DSGVTQTPKHLITATGQRVTLRCSPRSGDLSVYWYQQSLDQGLQFLIQYYNGEERAKGNILERFSAQQFPDLHSELNLSSLELGDSALYFCASSVDPGGPYEQYFGPGTRLTVT.

This chain joins TRBV10-3 and TRBJ2-2, with D possibly being TRBD2 (6 bases). The CDR3 is made up of 19 amino acids. Germline V gene sequence: CDR1 ENHRY, CDR2 SYGVKD. V was cut by 2 bases and J by 0 bases, with 19 bases left in between. CDR3 sequence (DNA): TGTGCCATCAGTGAGAGGTTACTAGCTATACAAACGAACACCGGGGAGCTGTTTTTT. Its translation: CAISERLLAIQTNTGELFF.

This chain joins TRBV3-1 (or the pseudogene TRBV3-2) and TRBJ2-6, with TRBD1 identical over 7 bases. CDR1 and CDR2 (germline): LGHDT, YNNKEL (reference sequence). J gave up 0 bases and V 4 bases, and 12 bases lay outside the gene matches. This CDR3 has 19 residues. This CDR3 reads CASSPWMAGGTSGANVLTF. The CDR3 DNA is TGTGCCAGCAGCCCCTGGATGGCAGGGGGAACCTCTGGGGCCAACGTCCTGACTTTC.

The chain employs TRBV3-1 (or the pseudogene TRBV3-2) and TRBJ1-6; D uncertain. This CDR3 spans 14 amino acids. The germline V gene encodes CDR1 LGHDT and CDR2 YNNKEL (reference sequence). The germline V and J ends were trimmed by 5 bases and 7 bases, with 12 bases remaining between them. CDR3 nucleotides: TGTGCCAGCAGCTTCCAGGCTAGGAATTCACCCCTCCACTTT. Protein product: CASSFQARNSPLHF.

The genes are TRBV7-7 and TRBJ2-6; D is undetermined. V lost 5 bases to trimming and J lost 5 bases, with 22 bases between them. The CDR3 covers 18 residues. In germline, CDR1 is SSHAT, CDR2 FNYEAQ (reference sequence). CDR3 nucleotide sequence: TGTGCCAGCAGCAGCCTCTTAAGTGCCCAAAGTCGGGCCAACGTCCTGACTTTC. Its translation: CASSSLLSAQSRANVLTF.

V usage is TRBV2 and J usage is TRBJ2-5; D is perhaps TRBD2 (6 bases). The CDR3 sequence is 14 residues long. The germline CDR1 and CDR2 sequences are SNHLY and FYNNEI. The ends were cut back, 5 bases at V and 1 base at J, with 11 bases in the middle. The CDR3 DNA reads as TGTGCCAGCAGTAGGAGGGCGGCCCAAGAGACCCAGTACTTC. Protein product: CASSRRAAQETQYF.

The chain couples TRBV5-1 to TRBJ1-2; D call uncertain. The CDR3 extends over 16 amino acids. Germline V gene sequence: CDR1 SGHRS, CDR2 YFSETQ. The germline V and J ends were trimmed by 0 bases and 5 bases, with 17 bases remaining between them. The CDR3 DNA follows: TGCGCCAGCAGCTTGGGTGACACCCCCAGGAGATATGGCTACACCTTC. Translated: CASSLGDTPRRYGYTF.

This chain joins TRBV6-6 and TRBJ2-7; tentative D call: TRBD2 (6 bases). The CDR3 contains 16 residues. Trimming removed 6 bases at V and 3 bases at J, with 21 bases between. CDR1 and CDR2 (germline): MNHNY, SVGAGI (reference sequence). This chain's CDR3 is CASSRYGPLAIYEQYF. The CDR3 DNA is TGTGCCAGCAGCCGATACGGGCCGCTAGCGATCTACGAGCAGTACTTC.